Each of the 19 T cell receptor beta chains below was sequenced from the same sample in a study of response to subunit inactivated influenza vaccine. TCRdb reanalysed the RT-PCR reads using MiXCR and keeps one entry per CDR3 protein. Of around 760,000 distinct CDR3 sequences in the sample, around 13% were seen once. The input for sequencing was PBMCs from blood, taken roughly 15 days before vaccination. The receptors were sampled from a man aged 50 to 59 who received an inactivated influenza vaccine.

This clonotype was observed a few times. CDR3 protein: CASSLRGVLSGANVLTF. CDR3 sequence (DNA): TGTGCCAGCAGCTTGCGGGGGGTCCTCTCTGGGGCCAACGTCCTGACTTTC. V gene TRBV11-2 combines with J gene TRBJ2-6; TRBD2 matches at 8 bases. The CDR3 has 17 residues. CDR1 SGHAT and CDR2 FQNNGV come from the germline V gene. V lost 3 bases, J lost 0 bases, and 4 bases stayed unmatched.

This clonotype was seen a handful of times. This chain connects TRBV6-5 to TRBJ1-4, with 7 bases that match TRBD1. The length of the CDR3 is 16 residues. Per germline, CDR1 MNHEY and CDR2 SVGAGI. The ends lost 0 bases at V and 4 bases at J; junction bases unmatched: 5. The CDR3 DNA reads TGTGCCAGCAGTTACTCTAGGGGGACAGATAATGAAAAACTGTTTTTT. Encoded protein: CASSYSRGTDNEKLFF.

This clonotype was seen only a few times. The genes are TRBV28 and TRBJ2-1, with 7 bases identical to TRBD1. The CDR3 consists of 16 residues. Germline-derived CDR1 and CDR2 are MDHEN and SYDVKM. V gave up 6 bases and J gave up 2 bases; unmatched junction bases: 10. The CDR3 protein is CASRLRQGSPYNEQFF. The CDR3 DNA sequence: TGTGCCAGCAGGCTACGACAGGGATCCCCCTACAATGAGCAGTTCTTC. The full variable domain, with the rest looked up from reference TRBV28 and TRBJ2-1, is DVKVTQSSRYLVKRTGEKVFLECVQDMDHENMFWYRQDPGLGLRLIYFSYDVKMKEKGDIPEGYSVSREKKERFSLILESASTNQTSMYLCASRLRQGSPYNEQFFGPGTRLTVL.

This clonotype was counted many times. V and J are TRBV12-3 or TRBV12-4 and TRBJ1-6; TRBD1 might be the D (5 bases). This CDR3 comprises 13 residues. The V and J ends lost 6 bases and 8 bases respectively, with 11 bases between them. The CDR3 nucleotides read TGTGCCAGCAGAGACAGCGGGTATTCACCCCTCCACTTT. Protein sequence: CASRDSGYSPLHF.

The gene calls are TRBV6-2 or TRBV6-3 and TRBJ2-3; D is tentatively TRBD1 or TRBD2 (5 bases each). The CDR3 has 15 amino acids. Germline CDR1 is MNHEY and CDR2 is SVGEGT. The V end lost 6 bases, the J end lost 3 bases, and 16 bases lay between the germline ends. The CDR3 nucleotides read TGTGCCAGCAGACGTACGGGACCGGGTACAGATACGCAGTATTTT. It is translated as CASRRTGPGTDTQYF.

This clonotype was detected ten times or more. The chain combines TRBV25-1 with TRBJ2-4; D gene ambiguous. Trimming left V 3 bases short and J 5 bases short, with 23 bases between. This CDR3 region has 18 residues. In germline, CDR1 is MGHDK, CDR2 SYGVNS. CDR3 protein: CASSESWAQLGSQNIQYF. CDR3 nucleotides: TGTGCCAGCAGTGAGTCTTGGGCACAACTCGGTAGCCAAAACATTCAGTACTTC.

The gene calls are TRBV28 and TRBJ2-1; 12 bases align to TRBD2. There are 15 residues in the CDR3. Per germline, CDR1 MDHEN and CDR2 SYDVKM. J lost 6 bases, V lost 7 bases, and 7 bases had no gene match. CDR3 coding DNA: TGTGCCAGCACCGTCCTGGGACTAGCGGGCAATGAGCAGTTCTTC. Translating it yields CASTVLGLAGNEQFF.

This clonotype occurred many times. The J gene is TRBJ2-5, the V gene TRBV3-1; D is unclear. Trimming removed 2 bases at V and 6 bases at J, with 7 bases between. This CDR3 is 12 amino acids long. Germline values: CDR1 LGHDT, CDR2 YNNKEL (reference sequence). The CDR3 loop is CASSQRDKTQYF. CDR3 bases: TGTGCCAGCAGCCAAAGGGATAAGACCCAGTACTTC.

This clonotype was observed a handful of times. The rearrangement joins TRBV6-2 or TRBV6-3 to TRBJ2-7; D ambiguous. V dropped 2 bases and J dropped 3 bases, with 11 bases sitting between them. This CDR3 contains 14 residues. Germline V gives CDR1 MNHEY, CDR2 SVGEGT. CDR3 bases: TGTGCCAGCAGTTACGTGGAGACGGGCTACGAGCAGTACTTC. This encodes CASSYVETGYEQYF.

This clonotype was counted at least ten times. The rearrangement links TRBV29-1 to TRBJ2-1; weak D call: TRBD1 (6 bases). Germline CDR1 is SQVTM and CDR2 is ANQGSEA. This CDR3 spans 16 amino acids. Trimming left V 7 bases short and J 2 bases short, with 21 bases between. CDR3: CSALPPGEFTYNEQFF. CDR3 DNA sequence: TGCAGCGCCTTACCCCCAGGGGAGTTTACCTACAATGAGCAGTTCTTC.

This clonotype has only a few counts. V usage is TRBV20-1 and J usage is TRBJ2-3; tentative D call: TRBD2 (5 bases). The V gene lost 3 bases and the J gene lost 3 bases, with 7 bases spanning the gap. The germline V gene has CDR1 DFQATT and CDR2 SNEGSKA (reference sequence). The CDR3 is made up of 12 amino acids. This chain's CDR3 is CSASGMTDTQYF. The CDR3 bases are TGCAGTGCTAGCGGGATGACAGATACGCAGTATTTT.

The rearrangement joins TRBV11-1 to TRBJ2-7, with 7 bases matching TRBD2. Germline V lookup: CDR1 SGHAT, CDR2 FQDESV (reference sequence). Unmatched junction bases numbered 8, after V lost 3 bases and J lost 6 bases. The CDR3 runs 14 residues. The CDR3 loop reads CASSLGGELGEQYF. The DNA of the CDR3 is TGTGCCAGCAGCTTGGGAGGGGAGTTGGGCGAGCAGTACTTC. The full variable domain, with the rest looked up from reference TRBV11-1 and TRBJ2-7, is EAEVAQSPRYKITEKSQAVAFWCDPISGHATLYWYRQILGQGPELLVQFQDESVVDDSQLPKDRFSAERLKGVDSTLKIQPAELGDSAMYLCASSLGGELGEQYFGPGTRLTVT.

This clonotype was detected ten times or more. In DNA, the CDR3 is TGTGCCATCTCCGGACAGACCTACGAGCAGTACTTC. This codes for CAISGQTYEQYF. The chain has TRBV10-3 and TRBJ2-7; D perhaps matches TRBD1 (6 bases). The germline V gene encodes CDR1 ENHRY and CDR2 SYGVKD. The CDR3 covers 12 residues. Between the trimmed V and J ends, which lost 8 bases and 2 bases, there was a span of 10 bases.

This clonotype was found a few times. The chain has TRBV20-1 and TRBJ2-3, with D perhaps assigned TRBD1 or TRBD2 (5 bases each). With 8 bases removed from V and 4 bases from J, the gap between germline ends came to 19 bases. The germline CDR1 and CDR2 sequences are DFQATT and SNEGSKA (reference sequence). The length of the CDR3 is 14 residues. This CDR3 is CSSTGTRSSDTQYF. CDR3 DNA: TGCAGTTCGACCGGGACCAGGTCTTCAGATACGCAGTATTTT.

This clonotype was counted a few times. This chain uses TRBV5-1 with TRBJ2-1; 7 nucleotides align to TRBD2. This CDR3 spans 15 amino acids. Trimming at V came to 3 bases and at J to 7 bases, leaving 10 bases not matched to a gene. Per germline, CDR1 SGHRS and CDR2 YFSETQ. CDR3 amino acids: CASSSGFRGDNEQFF. The DNA for the CDR3 is TGCGCCAGCAGCTCCGGTTTTCGGGGGGATAATGAGCAGTTCTTC.

The chain uses TRBV28 and TRBJ1-2; 9 nucleotides align to TRBD1. V was clipped by 5 bases and J by 4 bases; unmatched bases: 8. The CDR3 runs to 15 residues. Germline CDR1 reads MDHEN; CDR2 reads SYDVKM. The CDR3 nucleotides are TGTGCCAGCAGTCCCTCGGGACAGGGTTTCTATGGCTACACCTTC. It codes for CASSPSGQGFYGYTF.

The rearrangement joins TRBV12-3 or TRBV12-4 to TRBJ1-2, with D maybe TRBD1 (6 bases). The CDR3 covers 14 residues. Trimming shortened V by 2 bases and J by 11 bases, and 18 bases separated the two germline ends. In DNA form, the CDR3 reads TGTGCCAGCAGTTTATTTCTCGGGACAAGGGAATACACCTTC. Encoded protein: CASSLFLGTREYTF.

The CDR3 DNA reads TGTGCCAGCAGCTTAGGAGACAGGGGACCCTCCACAGATACGCAGTATTTT. It translates to CASSLGDRGPSTDTQYF. V gene TRBV13 combines with J gene TRBJ2-3; TRBD1 agrees at 8 bases. The CDR3 extends over 17 amino acids. Trimming at V came to 0 bases and at J to 2 bases, leaving 7 bases not matched to a gene. The germline V gene encodes CDR1 PRHDT and CDR2 FYEKMQ (reference sequence).

This clonotype was picked up a small number of times. The V and J genes are TRBV7-6 and TRBJ2-3; D might be TRBD2 (6 bases). The V end lost 5 bases, the J end lost 1 base, and 16 bases lay between the germline ends. This CDR3 contains 16 residues. Germline V lookup: CDR1 SGHVS, CDR2 FNYEAQ. CDR3 bases: TGTGCCAGCAGCCGCCTCAGGCGGGATCGCACAGATACGCAGTATTTT. Its translation is CASSRLRRDRTDTQYF.